This T cell receptor beta chain came from a study of blood T cell repertoires in COVID-19. Turning to the study itself: Samples came from the United States, Italy and Spain, spanning acute and convalescent COVID-19. From T cells, B-cell-depleted T cells, or PBMCs came the material, which was cDNA or gDNA.

As handled by the study authors: Cell counts per sample came from amplifying reference gene primers. Repertoires were generated with immunoSEQ multiplex PCR, while TCRdb's copy carries only in-frame clones and drops some. V, J and clone size were drawn from that table, and D and trimming were deduced from the DNA. The repertoire includes more than 110,000 clones, more than 80% of them detected once, and 9.5% to 11% sits in the top ten. This CDR3 comprises 14 residues. With 7 bases clipped from V and 4 bases from J, the junction kept 3 bases outside the gene matches. CDR1 is KGHSH and CDR2 is LQKENI in the germline V gene.

The sequenced material came from peripheral blood. The receptor was derived from a woman aged 80 or over with acute or convalescent COVID-19. The chain combines TRBV18 with TRBJ2-2; TRBD1 agrees at 10 bases. The CDR3 nucleotides read TGTGCCAGCTACGGACAGGGGGGCACCGGGGAGCTGTTTTTT. Its translation: CASYGQGGTGELFF.